Listed below are T cell receptor beta chains from one sample, sequenced in a study of blood T cells in healthy people across ages. TCRdb processed the 5' RACE reads anew with MiXCR; each CDR3 protein has one entry. Among about 1.6 million distinct CDR3 sequences listed, about 35% were seen once. Sequencing was performed on blood. The receptors originated from a woman aged 25 to 39 in good health. Each CDR3 is given with its conserved first and last residue. A D gene is named only where the DNA matches it firmly. The listing skips clone size in some rows; elsewhere it reads once, few, many or a size class.

clone_size,j_call,v_call,d_call,cdr3_aa,cdr3_nt
NA,TRBJ2-1,TRBV24-1,TRBD2,CATSDSSGGPPNEQFF,TGTGCCACCAGTGATTCGTCGGGAGGGCCCCCCAATGAGCAGTTCTTC
NA,TRBJ1-4,TRBV28,NA,CASSDRRFNEKLFF,TGTGCCAGCAGTGACAGGAGGTTTAATGAAAAACTGTTTTTT
NA,TRBJ2-5,TRBV2,NA,CASSPFHGEQETQYF,TGTGCCAGCAGTCCCTTCCACGGAGAACAAGAGACCCAGTACTTC
NA,TRBJ2-7,TRBV3-1,NA,CASSYRRLGEQYF,TGTGCCAGCAGCTACAGGAGGCTCGGCGAGCAGTACTTC
few,TRBJ2-7,TRBV29-1,NA,CSAQAGISYEQYF,TGCAGCGCTCAGGCAGGAATCTCCTACGAGCAGTACTTC
NA,TRBJ2-7,TRBV20-1,TRBD2,CSASGRTYNEQYF,TGCAGTGCTAGCGGGAGGACCTACAATGAGCAGTACTTC
few,TRBJ2-7,TRBV15,TRBD2,CATSRDRLAGVSYEQYF,TGTGCCACCAGCAGAGATCGGCTAGCGGGGGTATCCTACGAGCAGTACTTC
few,TRBJ2-1,TRBV18,NA,CASSPRSGAEQFF,TGTGCCAGCTCACCCCGGTCGGGGGCTGAGCAGTTCTTC
many,TRBJ2-3,TRBV7-2,TRBD2,CASSTGLAGAPDTQYF,TGTGCCAGCAGCACGGGACTAGCGGGGGCCCCAGATACGCAGTATTTT
few,TRBJ2-3,TRBV20-1,NA,CSASTAIPGDLDTQYF,TGCAGTGCTAGTACAGCCATACCCGGGGATCTAGATACGCAGTATTTT
NA,TRBJ2-5,TRBV11-2,TRBD2,CASSYRPGTSGSTRETQYF,TGTGCCAGCAGCTATCGTCCCGGGACTAGCGGGAGTACTCGAGAGACCCAGTACTTC
NA,TRBJ1-2,TRBV6-1,NA,CASSDTRDSLGPTNYGYTF,TGTGCCAGCAGTGACACCCGCGACAGTTTGGGCCCGACTAACTATGGCTACACCTTC
many,TRBJ2-1,TRBV7-9,TRBD2,CASSIRLAGYNEQFF,TGTGCCAGCAGCATCCGACTAGCGGGCTACAATGAGCAGTTCTTC
NA,TRBJ1-1,TRBV5-1,NA,CASSWDGPGTEAFF,TGCGCCAGCAGCTGGGACGGGCCGGGGACTGAAGCTTTCTTT
NA,TRBJ2-5,TRBV7-6,TRBD2,CASSLVPVAGGLPQETQYF,TGTGCCAGCAGCTTAGTCCCGGTAGCGGGAGGGCTTCCCCAAGAGACCCAGTACTTC
few,TRBJ2-6,TRBV12-3/TRBV12-4,TRBD1,CASRETGAPSGANVLTF,TGTGCCAGCAGGGAAACAGGGGCCCCCTCTGGGGCCAACGTCCTGACTTTC
few,TRBJ2-3,TRBV6-1,NA,CATLPQYFRTDTQYF,TGTGCCACCCTGCCCCAATATTTCCGCACAGATACGCAGTATTTT
few,TRBJ2-6,TRBV5-1,NA,CASSLGQGIGQGANVLTF,TGCGCCAGCAGCTTGGGACAAGGAATAGGCCAGGGGGCCAACGTCCTGACTTTC
NA,TRBJ2-7,TRBV20-1,NA,CSAPGGRGSYEQYF,TGCAGTGCCCCAGGTGGTAGGGGTTCCTACGAGCAGTACTTC
many,TRBJ1-2,TRBV29-1,NA,CSVSFEESYTF,TGCAGCGTCAGTTTCGAGGAGAGCTACACCTTC
few,TRBJ2-1,TRBV11-2,TRBD2,CASSFATSGDYNEQFF,TGTGCCAGCAGCTTTGCAACTAGCGGGGATTACAATGAGCAGTTCTTC
NA,TRBJ2-7,TRBV15,NA,CATSRESCSYEQYF,TGTGCCACCAGCAGAGAGAGTTGCAGCTACGAGCAGTACTTC
NA,TRBJ2-1,TRBV5-6,NA,CASGLLERNEQFF,TGTGCCAGCGGGCTTTTAGAGCGGAATGAGCAGTTCTTC
NA,TRBJ1-2,TRBV28,NA,CASRNRGMGYGYTF,TGTGCCAGCCGCAATCGGGGCATGGGCTATGGCTACACCTTC
few,TRBJ2-5,TRBV6-4,NA,CASSETQQETQYF,TGTGCCAGCAGTGAGACTCAACAAGAGACCCAGTACTTC
NA,TRBJ1-2,TRBV5-1,NA,CASSPDTARGYTF,TGCGCCAGCAGCCCTGACACCGCGAGGGGCTACACCTTC
few,TRBJ1-1,TRBV29-1,NA,CSVLVLGAQPEAFF,TGCAGCGTCCTTGTTTTGGGGGCGCAACCTGAAGCTTTCTTT
many,TRBJ2-3,TRBV19,TRBD2,CASSTTSGGVLTDTQYF,TGTGCCAGTAGTACTACTAGCGGGGGCGTACTCACAGATACGCAGTATTTT
NA,TRBJ2-6,TRBV6-1,TRBD2,CASSRTSGGSGANVLTF,TGTGCCAGCAGCCGGACTAGCGGGGGCTCTGGGGCCAACGTCCTGACTTTC
NA,TRBJ2-5,TRBV20-1,TRBD2,CSARVLAGVQETQYF,TGCAGTGCTAGGGTCCTAGCGGGGGTGCAAGAGACCCAGTACTTC
NA,TRBJ2-6,TRBV20-1,NA,CSAGGESSGANVLTF,TGCAGTGCAGGGGGAGAAAGCTCTGGGGCCAACGTCCTGACTTTC
few,TRBJ2-7,TRBV27,TRBD1,CASKDRGHEQYF,TGTGCCAGCAAGGACAGGGGACACGAGCAGTACTTC
NA,TRBJ2-1,TRBV24-1,TRBD1,CASQGAGEQFF,TGTGCCTCACAGGGGGCGGGTGAGCAGTTCTTC
NA,TRBJ2-3,TRBV3-1,TRBD2,CASSQALGLATDTQYF,TGTGCCAGCAGCCAAGCTCTGGGACTAGCCACAGATACGCAGTATTTT
NA,TRBJ2-5,TRBV20-1,NA,CSASESGGTQYF,TGCAGTGCTAGTGAGAGTGGGGGGACCCAGTACTTC
few,TRBJ1-4,TRBV11-2,NA,CASSLEVVGEKLFF,TGTGCCAGCAGCTTAGAGGTTGTAGGAGAAAAACTGTTTTTT
NA,TRBJ2-7,TRBV7-2,NA,CACSLDPGHPYEQYF,TGTGCCTGCAGCTTAGACCCGGGACACCCTTACGAGCAGTACTTC
NA,TRBJ1-1,TRBV12-3/TRBV12-4,NA,CASSLRLGENTEAFF,TGTGCCAGCAGTTTAAGGCTGGGGGAGAACACTGAAGCTTTCTTT
few,TRBJ1-6,TRBV20-1,NA,CSARAGRDSPLHF,TGCAGTGCTAGAGCCGGAAGGGATTCACCCCTCCACTTT
few,TRBJ1-1,TRBV5-1,TRBD1,CASSQGTGGTEAFF,TGCGCCAGCAGCCAGGGGACAGGGGGGACTGAGGCTTTCTTT
many,TRBJ2-5,TRBV5-6,NA,CASSFLETEQETQYF,TGTGCCAGCAGCTTTCTGGAGACAGAACAAGAGACCCAGTACTTC
few,TRBJ1-2,TRBV7-9,TRBD1,CASSSGRGQNGYTF,TGTGCCAGCAGCTCCGGCAGGGGGCAGAATGGCTACACCTTC
NA,TRBJ2-3,TRBV3-1,TRBD2,CASSPGGDRADTQYF,TGTGCCAGCAGCCCCGGGGGGGATAGAGCAGATACGCAGTATTTT
many,TRBJ2-1,TRBV7-2,TRBD2,CASSRGTSGRRLGGEQFF,TGTGCCAGCAGCCGCGGGACTAGCGGGAGACGATTGGGCGGGGAGCAGTTCTTC
NA,TRBJ2-3,TRBV28,TRBD2,CASSPRPSGSRSQYF,TGTGCCAGCAGTCCCCGCCCTAGCGGGAGTAGGTCGCAGTATTTT
few,TRBJ1-6,TRBV24-1,TRBD1,CATIRDRYNSPLHF,TGTGCCACCATACGGGACAGATATAATTCACCCCTCCACTTT
NA,TRBJ2-7,TRBV7-9,NA,CASSFRTAYNEQYF,TGTGCCAGCAGCTTCAGGACAGCTTACAATGAGCAGTACTTC
NA,TRBJ1-4,TRBV6-1,NA,CASSEQGRAVGEKLFF,TGTGCCAGCAGTGAACAGGGGCGGGCAGTTGGAGAAAAACTGTTTTTT
NA,TRBJ1-6,TRBV9,NA,CASSVGNQGYNSPLHF,TGTGCCAGCAGCGTGGGTAATCAGGGATATAATTCACCCCTCCACTTT
few,TRBJ1-4,TRBV29-1,NA,CSVATNEKLFF,TGCAGCGTTGCAACTAATGAAAAACTGTTTTTT